The entry below gives a single T cell receptor (beta chain) sequence along with its context. Its antigen is not identified. Trimming removed 5 bases at V and 4 bases at J, with 16 bases between. Germline V gives CDR1 SGHTA, CDR2 FQGTGA. The length of the CDR3 is 15 residues. The data originate from a study of beta chain features in type 1 diabetes. Whole-study context: All samples yielded roughly 100,000,000 examined sorted cells. General study points: Patients with type 1 diabetes showed fewer VDJ junction insertions and more deletions.

Sequencing targeted expressed TCRB transcripts, as all isolated RNA had been reverse transcribed. The assay was immunoSEQ multiplex PCR, and TCRdb's table has in-frame clones only and misses some. The profile shows just over 600,000 clones, around a sixth of them singletons. The chain is built from TRBV7-3 and TRBJ2-3; tentative D call: TRBD2 (5 bases). This receptor was taken from a young man in good health. The sequenced sample consisted of naive CD4+ T cells from blood. The CDR3 DNA is TGTGCCAGCAGCCGCGTTGGAAGCGGAGCAGATACGCAGTATTTT. Amino acid sequence: CASSRVGSGADTQYF. Based on the CDR3 plus reference TRBV7-3 and TRBJ2-3, the full variable domain is GAGVSQTPSNKVTEKGKYVELRCDPISGHTALYWYRQSLGQGPEFLIYFQGTGAADDSGLPNDRFFAVRPEGSVSTLKIQRTERGDSAVYLCASSRVGSGADTQYFGPGTRLTVL.